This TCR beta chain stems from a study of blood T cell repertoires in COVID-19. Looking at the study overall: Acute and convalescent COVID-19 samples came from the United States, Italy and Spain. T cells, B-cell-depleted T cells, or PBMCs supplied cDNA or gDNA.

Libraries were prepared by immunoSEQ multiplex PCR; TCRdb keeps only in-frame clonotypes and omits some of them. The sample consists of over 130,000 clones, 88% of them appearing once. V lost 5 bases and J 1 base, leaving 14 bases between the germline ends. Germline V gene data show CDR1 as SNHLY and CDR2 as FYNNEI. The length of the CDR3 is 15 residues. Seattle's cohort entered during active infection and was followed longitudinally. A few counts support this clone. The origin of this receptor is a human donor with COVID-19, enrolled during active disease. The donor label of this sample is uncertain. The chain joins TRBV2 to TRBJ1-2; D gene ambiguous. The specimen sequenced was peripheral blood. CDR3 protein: CASSPDPEGNYGYTF. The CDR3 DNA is TGTGCCAGCAGTCCGGACCCCGAGGGTAACTATGGCTACACCTTC.